The 30 T cell receptor beta chains listed next were all sequenced from one sample in a study of T cell responses to AZD1222 COVID-19 vaccine. The protocol was immunoSEQ multiplex PCR, while the TCRdb copy is restricted to in-frame clones and leaves out a portion. Among roughly 90,000 clones, roughly 89% were seen once, and the ten largest hold approximately 5.3%. The sample was peripheral blood, taken 28 days after the second AZD1222 dose. The source is an adult who received the AZD1222 COVID-19 vaccine.

This clone was seen just once. The chain couples TRBV6-5 to TRBJ2-5, with 7 bases identical to TRBD2. With V trimmed by 7 bases and J by 2 bases, 10 bases remained unmatched. This CDR3 comprises 15 residues. Germline CDR1 MNHEY, CDR2 SVGAGI. The chain's CDR3 is CASTYGGGSQETQYF. The CDR3 nucleotides read TGTGCCAGCACCTATGGGGGGGGGAGTCAAGAGACCCAGTACTTC.

The J gene is TRBJ2-3, the V gene TRBV7-2; TRBD2 matches 9 bases. From germline, CDR1 is SGHTA and CDR2 FQGNSA. The CDR3 covers 15 residues. Germline trimming cut 1 base from V and 5 bases from J; bases unmatched to any gene: 4. The CDR3: CASSLVLAGEDTQYF. CDR3 DNA: TGTGCCAGCAGCTTAGTTTTAGCGGGGGAAGATACGCAGTATTTT.

V usage is TRBV9 and J usage is TRBJ2-5; no reliable D call. This CDR3 has 13 amino acids. CDR1 and CDR2 from the germline V gene are SGDLS and YYNGEE. Trimming removed 2 bases at V and 3 bases at J, with 8 bases between. The CDR3 DNA is TGTGCCAGCAGCGTTTCAGGAGAAGAGACCCAGTACTTC. It is translated as CASSVSGEETQYF.

This clone came up a few times. Here the CDR3 reads CASSFQQGSEQYF. The DNA for the CDR3 is TGTGCCAGCAGCTTTCAACAGGGTAGCGAGCAGTACTTC. The genes are TRBV11-3 and TRBJ2-7; a weak D match, TRBD1 (6 bases). Trimming took 3 bases from V and 6 from J, leaving 12 bases between them. Per germline, CDR1 SGHNT and CDR2 YENEEA. The CDR3 is 13 residues long.

V usage is TRBV3-1 (or the pseudogene TRBV3-2) and J usage is TRBJ1-2; no definite D call. Germline CDR1 and CDR2: LGHDT and YNNKEL (reference sequence). The CDR3 runs to 12 residues. V was pared by 0 bases and J by 3 bases, with 2 bases between. The CDR3 here is CASSQEYYGYTF. The CDR3 coding sequence is TGTGCCAGCAGCCAAGAATACTATGGCTACACCTTC.

The chain has TRBV7-9 and TRBJ2-1, with 11 bases identical to TRBD2. Trimming removed 1 base from V and 4 bases from J; junction bases left unmatched: 6. Germline-derived CDR1 and CDR2 are SEHNR and FQNEAQ (reference sequence). The CDR3 is 17 residues long. CDR3 in amino acids: CASSLGSSGGAYNEQFF. CDR3 bases: TGTGCCAGCAGCTTAGGGAGTAGCGGGGGGGCGTACAATGAGCAGTTCTTC. Full variable domain (rest looked up from reference TRBV7-9 and TRBJ2-1): DTGVSQNPRHKITKRGQNVTFRCDPISEHNRLYWYRQTLGQGPEFLTYFQNEAQLEKSRLLSDRFSAERPKGSFSTLEIQRTEQGDSAMYLCASSLGSSGGAYNEQFFGPGTRLTVL.

The J gene is TRBJ2-2, the V gene TRBV10-2; D possibly corresponds to TRBD1 (5 bases). The germline V and J ends were trimmed by 2 bases and 3 bases, with 19 bases remaining between them. The CDR3 loop spans 18 amino acids. Germline assignment: CDR1 WSHSY and CDR2 SAAADI. The CDR3 region has the DNA TGCGCCAGCAGTGAGGGAGCAGGGTTAAGTGTCCACACCGGGGAGCTGTTTTTT. Translating it yields CASSEGAGLSVHTGELFF.

The chain recombines TRBV15 with TRBJ2-7; D gene uncertain. The CDR3 extends over 14 amino acids. The germline V gene encodes CDR1 LNHNV and CDR2 YYDKDF (reference sequence). V lost 1 base to trimming and J lost 2 bases, with 9 bases between them. The CDR3 DNA reads TGTGCCACCAGCAGAGGGTTGGAGCCCTACGAGCAGTACGTC. This translates into CATSRGLEPYEQYV.

This clone appeared once. V is TRBV27 and J is TRBJ1-1; 7 bases are shared with TRBD1. Germline V gives CDR1 MNHEY, CDR2 SMNVEV (reference sequence). The length of the CDR3 is 12 residues. The V gene end was trimmed by 5 bases and the J gene end by 8 bases; junction bases not matched to a gene: 5. The CDR3 loop is CASSTPGGEAFF. CDR3 nucleotide sequence: TGTGCCAGCAGTACTCCAGGGGGGGAAGCTTTCTTT.

The chain carries TRBV6-5 and TRBJ2-7, with D tentatively TRBD1 (6 bases). The germline V gene has CDR1 MNHEY and CDR2 SVGAGI. V lost 7 bases and J 7 bases, leaving 17 bases between the germline ends. The CDR3 length is 13 residues. The CDR3 region has the DNA TGTGCCAGCACGCGTCAGGGGTCTTTTGAGCAGTACTTC. Encoded protein: CASTRQGSFEQYF.

The chain is built from TRBV4-2 and TRBJ2-7; TRBD2 might be the D (6 bases). The CDR3 totals 15 residues. Trimming left V 3 bases short and J 1 base short, with 13 bases between. Per germline, CDR1 LGHNA and CDR2 YNFKEQ. This CDR3 is CASSQAGGISYEQYF. The DNA for the CDR3 is TGTGCCAGCAGCCAGGCCGGCGGGATATCCTACGAGCAGTACTTC.

This chain uses TRBV6-5 with TRBJ1-1; D unclear. CDR3 length equals 16 residues. The germline gives CDR1 MNHEY, CDR2 SVGAGI. V was shortened by 0 bases and J by 5 bases, with 16 bases between the two germline ends. CDR3 protein: CASSYSRVSELTEAFF. CDR3 DNA: TGTGCCAGCAGTTACTCAAGGGTATCGGAGTTGACTGAAGCTTTCTTT.

The chain joins TRBV19 to TRBJ1-1; the match to TRBD1 covers 8 bases. Per the germline V gene, CDR1 is LNHDA and CDR2 is SQIVND (reference sequence). Trimming took 5 bases from V and 3 from J; bases not matched to a gene: 2. The CDR3 consists of 13 residues. CDR3 region: CASSLDRDTEAFF. In DNA, the CDR3 is TGTGCCAGTAGTTTGGACAGGGACACTGAAGCTTTCTTT.

This rearrangement joins TRBV28 to TRBJ2-2, with 12 bases fitting TRBD1. V gave up 5 bases and J gave up 7 bases; unmatched junction bases: 5. The CDR3 has 15 amino acids. The germline gives CDR1 MDHEN, CDR2 SYDVKM. In DNA, the CDR3 is TGTGCCAGCAGTCCGGGACAGGGGGCTAGCGGGGAGCTGTTTTTT. Its translation is CASSPGQGASGELFF.

The sample holds a few counts of this clone. The V and J genes are TRBV29-1 and TRBJ1-1; D is undetermined. V lost 4 bases to trimming and J lost 8 bases, with 17 bases between them. CDR1 and CDR2 from the germline V gene are SQVTM and ANQGSEA. This CDR3 spans 13 amino acids. This CDR3 is CSVVRQMRQEAFF. The CDR3 nucleotides read TGCAGCGTTGTTCGGCAGATGCGTCAAGAAGCTTTCTTT.

V gene TRBV7-2 combines with J gene TRBJ2-2; 7 positions agree with TRBD1. V lost 5 bases to trimming and J lost 1 base; unmatched junction nucleotides: 1. Looked up from germline, CDR1 is SGHTA and CDR2 is FQGNSA. This CDR3 region has 14 residues. Here the CDR3 reads CASSRDRNTGELFF. The DNA for the CDR3 is TGTGCCAGCAGCCGGGACAGGAACACCGGGGAGCTGTTTTTT.

The chain couples TRBV7-2 to TRBJ2-1; D is ambiguous. The CDR3 sequence is 13 residues long. V lost 0 bases, J lost 6 bases, and 6 bases lay in between. Germline CDR1 SGHTA, CDR2 FQGNSA. CDR3 sequence (DNA): TGTGCCAGCAGCTTAGCTCTTCGCAATGAGCAGTTCTTC. Encoded protein: CASSLALRNEQFF.

V and J are TRBV2 and TRBJ1-1, with 10 bases matching TRBD1. The CDR3 spans 14 residues. Trimming cost V 7 bases and J 5 bases; bases outside gene matches: 7. Germline CDR1 SNHLY, CDR2 FYNNEI. CDR3 DNA sequence: TGTGCCAGCAAATCGACAGGGGGCGTTACTGAAGCTTTCTTT. Translating gives CASKSTGGVTEAFF.

The chain employs TRBV2 and TRBJ2-1; D unresolved. Trimming cost V 6 bases and J 6 bases, with 21 bases left between them. This CDR3 has 16 amino acids. The germline gives CDR1 SNHLY, CDR2 FYNNEI. CDR3 bases: TGTGCCAGCAGCAACCCCGATCGGGCCGCCTCCAATGAGCAGTTCTTC. Amino acid sequence: CASSNPDRAASNEQFF.

The chain is built from TRBV4-1 and TRBJ1-2; the D is unclear. The CDR3 covers 13 residues. With 6 bases removed from V and 4 bases from J, the gap between germline ends came to 12 bases. The germline CDR1 and CDR2 sequences are MGHRA and YSYEKL. The CDR3 DNA reads TGCGCCAGCAGTCCGGACGGATTCTATGGCTACACCTTC. It specifies CASSPDGFYGYTF.

The chain recombines TRBV9 with TRBJ2-1; unclear D gene. Deletions cut 1 base from V and 7 bases from J, with 9 bases between. CDR1 SGDLS and CDR2 YYNGEE come from the germline V gene. CDR3 size: 13 residues. The CDR3 sequence: CASSVHSENEQFF. The CDR3 DNA reads TGTGCCAGCAGCGTACACAGCGAAAATGAGCAGTTCTTC. Combining the CDR3 with reference TRBV9 and TRBJ2-1 gives the whole variable domain DSGVTQTPKHLITATGQRVTLRCSPRSGDLSVYWYQQSLDQGLQFLIQYYNGEERAKGNILERFSAQQFPDLHSELNLSSLELGDSALYFCASSVHSENEQFFGPGTRLTVL.

This clone appeared a single time. The rearrangement uses TRBV7-8 and TRBJ2-3; D remains ambiguous. The CDR3 is 15 amino acids. Germline CDR1 is SGHVS and CDR2 is FQNEAQ. Trimming stripped 1 base from V and 1 base from J, with 9 bases between. CDR3: CASSLVGWGTDTQYF. The CDR3 bases are TGTGCCAGCAGCTTAGTCGGTTGGGGCACAGATACGCAGTATTTT.

The rearrangement joins TRBV19 to TRBJ2-7, with 10 bases fitting TRBD2. Germline V gene lookup returns CDR1 LNHDA and CDR2 SQIVND (reference sequence). V gave up 6 bases and J gave up 3 bases; unmatched junction bases: 5. This CDR3 has 14 amino acids. The chain's CDR3 is CASRERGGVYEQYF. CDR3 coding DNA: TGTGCCAGTAGAGAGCGGGGGGGCGTCTACGAGCAGTACTTC.

The chain joins TRBV6-5 to TRBJ2-7; D might be TRBD1 (5 bases). This CDR3 contains 12 residues. The germline CDR1 and CDR2 sequences are MNHEY and SVGAGI. The V end lost 10 bases, the J end lost 6 bases, and 16 bases lay between the germline ends. Here the CDR3 reads CATKTDRGEQYF. The CDR3 coding sequence is TGTGCCACAAAAACAGACAGAGGCGAGCAGTACTTC.

The chain carries TRBV16 and TRBJ2-1; 9 nucleotides align to TRBD2. CDR3 length: 15 amino acids. CDR1 and CDR2 from the germline V gene are KGHSY and FQNENV. After removal of 2 bases from V and 5 bases from J, the junction contained 4 bases not matched to a gene. The CDR3: CASSQLAGRDNEQFF. The CDR3 coding sequence is TGTGCCAGCAGCCAACTAGCGGGGCGAGACAATGAGCAGTTCTTC. The whole variable domain, filled in from reference TRBV16 and TRBJ2-1, reads GEEVAQTPKHLVRGEGQKAKLYCAPIKGHSYVFWYQQVLKNEFKFLISFQNENVFDETGMPKERFSAKCLPNSPCSLEIQATKLEDSAVYFCASSQLAGRDNEQFFGPGTRLTVL.

The chain has TRBV5-1 and TRBJ2-3; D not certain. The CDR3 runs 12 residues. The germline CDR1 and CDR2 sequences are SGHRS and YFSETQ. The V and J ends lost 0 bases and 6 bases respectively, with 5 bases between them. The DNA for the CDR3 is TGCGCCAGCAGCTTGGATGCTGATACGCAGTATTTT. Amino acids: CASSLDADTQYF.

The chain is built from TRBV6-1 and TRBJ2-7; D is perhaps TRBD2 (5 bases). Germline V CDR1 and CDR2: MNHNS, SASEGT. This CDR3 is 13 amino acids long. Deletions cut 2 bases from V and 7 bases from J, with 12 bases between. The DNA of the CDR3 is TGTGCCAGCAGTGAAAAGGAAACGGGGGAGCAGTACGTC. It yields the protein CASSEKETGEQYV.

The chain joins TRBV2 to TRBJ2-7; D perhaps matches TRBD1 (6 bases). The CDR3 is 14 amino acids. Trimming took off 5 bases at V and 2 bases at J, with 13 bases between the two ends. The germline V gene encodes CDR1 SNHLY and CDR2 FYNNEI. The CDR3 reads CASSYFGTTYEQYF. CDR3 nucleotides: TGTGCCAGCAGTTACTTCGGGACAACCTACGAGCAGTACTTC.

This sequence joins TRBV11-2 and TRBJ2-7; D may correspond to TRBD1 or TRBD2 (5 bases each). Trimming cost V 5 bases and J 9 bases, with 14 bases left between them. Germline V CDR1 and CDR2: SGHAT, FQNNGV. CDR3 size: 12 residues. This CDR3 reads CASSPEGSGQYF. CDR3 DNA sequence: TGTGCCAGCAGCCCCGAGGGGTCAGGGCAGTACTTC.

The chain couples TRBV5-6 to TRBJ1-2, with a possible D match to TRBD1 (5 bases). Per germline, CDR1 SGHDT and CDR2 YYEEEE. The CDR3 runs to 14 residues. The V end lost 0 bases, the J end lost 4 bases, and 10 bases lay between the germline ends. The CDR3 sequence: CASSLAGIGYGYTF. In nucleotides, the CDR3 is TGTGCCAGCAGCTTGGCAGGGATCGGCTATGGCTACACCTTC. Filled out from reference TRBV5-6 and TRBJ1-2, the complete variable domain reads DAGVTQSPTHLIKTRGQQVTLRCSPKSGHDTVSWYQQALGQGPQFIFQYYEEEERQRGNFPDRFSGHQFPNYSSELNVNALLLGDSALYLCASSLAGIGYGYTFGSGTRLTVV.